The sequence of this TCR beta chain was determined in a study of a mutant IDH1 vaccine in newly diagnosed glioma. Study summary: Onset of vaccination occurred 4-6 weeks following radiotherapy alone, or with temozolomide cycles. Patients arrived already treated with radiotherapy, temozolomide, or both, most having had both. Study-level findings and limits: The authors found pseudoprogression apparently unrelated to changes in top peripheral T cell clonotypes.

Stated time point: week 35, safety follow-up. The investigators gave 300 ug of mutant IDH1 20-mer peptide in each vaccine dose, together with topical imiquimod. V was trimmed by 4 bases and J by 0 bases, leaving 16 bases between them. Germline V gene lookup returns CDR1 SGHDN and CDR2 FVKESK. The CDR3 loop spans 17 amino acids. Measured with immunoSEQ multiplex PCR; TCRdb has only the in-frame clones, and not every one. The repertoire holds tens of thousands of clones, with 85% to 90% as singletons. As regards this clone: Antigen unknown.

The sequencing used PBMCs, collected from a glioma patient whose treatment included an IDH1 peptide vaccine. This sequence joins TRBV14 and TRBJ2-1, with D possibly matching TRBD2 (8 bases). The receptor's source is a middle-aged man with glioma. CDR3 nucleotides: TGTGCCAGCAGCCCGTTAGCGGGACAGCGCTCCTACAATGAGCAGTTCTTC. It yields the protein CASSPLAGQRSYNEQFF.